Listed below are T cell receptor beta chains from one sample, sequenced in a study of CD8+CD57+ T cells in acquired aplastic anemia. TCRdb independently ran MiXCR on the reads; one entry per CDR3 protein. The sample has some 140,000 distinct CDR3 sequences; around two fifths are singletons. Sample: sorted CD4+, CD8+, or CD8+CD57+ T cells (not recorded which) from PBMCs. The receptors were sampled from a human donor in good health, serving as a control. CDR3s include the opening cysteine and the closing phenylalanine or tryptophan. D genes are given only for firm matches. A clone size is listed for some rows: how often the clone was seen (once, few, many), or a class if it is expanded.

v_gene	j_gene	abundance	len	d_gene	CDR3nt	CDR3aa
TRBV10-3	TRBJ1-6	-	16	TRBD1	TGTGCCATCAGTGAGCCGAGACAGGGGGCTAATTCACCCCTCCACTTT	CAISEPRQGANSPLHF
TRBV9	TRBJ1-2	-	10	-	TGTGCCAGCTGGGGAAATGGCTACACCTTC	CASWGNGYTF
TRBV10-3	TRBJ2-5	once	15	TRBD1	TGTGCCATCAGTGAGGACAGGGTAGATGGGGAGACCCAGTACTTC	CAISEDRVDGETQYF
TRBV24-1	TRBJ1-4	many	14	-	TGTGCCACCAGGTCTAGACCAACTAATGAAAAACTGTTTTTT	CATRSRPTNEKLFF
TRBV19	TRBJ1-6	-	17	-	TGTGCCAGTAGTATAGCTTCCCCTGAACGGGGTAATTCACCCCTCCACTTT	CASSIASPERGNSPLHF
TRBV6-6	TRBJ2-7	many	15	-	TGTGCCAGCAGTTACTCGACCCAAGGAAGCTACGAGCAGTACTTC	CASSYSTQGSYEQYF
TRBV10-3	TRBJ2-7	-	14	-	TGTGCCATCAGTTCGGAGAGGACTCCTTACGAGCAGTACTTC	CAISSERTPYEQYF
TRBV24-1	TRBJ1-2	-	14	-	TGTGCCACCAGTGATCCCCAAGCTAACTATGGCTACACCTTC	CATSDPQANYGYTF
TRBV9	TRBJ1-2	many	14	-	TGTGCCAGCAGCGAGACCCCGGAGGGCTATGGCTACACCTTC	CASSETPEGYGYTF
TRBV19	TRBJ2-5	many	16	-	TGTGCCGATAGGGGTCGGGCCAGGGATCGCCAAGAGACCCAGTACTTC	CADRGRARDRQETQYF
TRBV19	TRBJ2-1	many	18	TRBD2	TGTGCCAGTAGTCCTCGTTATGGACTAGCGGGAGGGAGGCATGAGCAGTTCTTC	CASSPRYGLAGGRHEQFF
TRBV29-1	TRBJ2-3	-	13	-	TGCAGCGGAACCTGGCGGGGATTAGATACGCAGTATTTT	CSGTWRGLDTQYF
TRBV29-1	TRBJ1-1	-	11	-	TGCAGCGTTGGACACTCCTTTCGAGCTTTCTTT	CSVGHSFRAFF
TRBV3-1	TRBJ1-1	once	17	TRBD1	TGTGCCAGCAGCCACCTTATAACAGGGGAGGGTTACACTGAAGCTTTCTTT	CASSHLITGEGYTEAFF
TRBV30	TRBJ1-5	few	13	-	TGTGCCTGGAGTGGGGACCCCACATTGCCCCAGCATTTT	CAWSGDPTLPQHF
TRBV6-1	TRBJ1-3	many	11	-	TGTGCCAGTCAAGATGGAAACACCATATATTTT	CASQDGNTIYF
TRBV6-5	TRBJ2-7	many	15	TRBD2	TGTGCCAGCAGCCCCACTAGCGGGGGGCAGTACGAGCAGTACTTC	CASSPTSGGQYEQYF
TRBV6-1	TRBJ2-7	-	13	-	TGTGCCAGCAGCGGGACGGGCTCCTACGAGCAGTACTTC	CASSGTGSYEQYF
TRBV30	TRBJ1-1	-	14	-	TGTGCCTGGAGTTTCCAGGGTATGGACACTGAAGCTTTCTTT	CAWSFQGMDTEAFF
TRBV2	TRBJ2-7	-	13	TRBD1	TGTGCCAGCAGTGTGACAGGGAACTACGAGCAGTACTTC	CASSVTGNYEQYF
TRBV5-4	TRBJ1-1	many	13	TRBD1	TGTGCCAGCAGTCCTGACGCCGGACAGGCCGCTTTCTTT	CASSPDAGQAAFF
TRBV19	TRBJ2-7	-	16	-	TGTGCCAGTAGTCCGAGGACAGCCTCTCGAGCCTACGAGCAGTACTTC	CASSPRTASRAYEQYF
TRBV6-5	TRBJ2-1	many	13	-	TGTGCCAGCAGCCGGGGACCGTACAATGAGCAGTTCTTC	CASSRGPYNEQFF
TRBV5-1	TRBJ1-2	many	16	TRBD1	TGCGCCAGCAGCTTGGCAGGGGGAACAGGGAACTATGGCTACACCTTC	CASSLAGGTGNYGYTF
TRBV7-7	TRBJ2-1	many	18	-	TGTGCCAGCAGCTTAAAGAGCGTGGCGGACGCGTCCTACAATGAGCAGTTCTTC	CASSLKSVADASYNEQFF
TRBV9	TRBJ2-2	-	15	-	TGTGCCAGCAGCCCCCGTTTCACTAACACCGGGGAGCTGTTTTTT	CASSPRFTNTGELFF
TRBV6-1	TRBJ2-7	many	16	TRBD2	TGTGCCAGCAGTCCACCCAGCGGGGGTGCCACCTACGAGCAGTACTTC	CASSPPSGGATYEQYF
TRBV6-1	TRBJ1-3	few	13	-	TGTGCCAGCAGCCTCGCGCGGGAGAACACCATATATTTT	CASSLARENTIYF
TRBV15	TRBJ2-3	-	14	-	TGTGCCACCAGCAGTGAAGCCCCGGGAGATACGCAGTATTTT	CATSSEAPGDTQYF
TRBV19	TRBJ2-2	many	14	TRBD2	TGTGCCAGTAACCTAGCGGTTAACACCGGGGAGCTGTTTTTT	CASNLAVNTGELFF
TRBV6-4	TRBJ2-3	-	14	TRBD2	TGTGCCAGCAGTGATCTAGCGGGGGCTGATACGCAGTATTTT	CASSDLAGADTQYF
TRBV2	TRBJ2-1	-	15	-	TGTGCCAGCAGTGAGAGCAGGGGACCCTACAATGAGCAGTTCTTC	CASSESRGPYNEQFF
TRBV12-3/TRBV12-4	TRBJ1-1	-	13	-	TGTGCCAGCAGTTTCGGGACATACACTGAAGCTTCCTTT	CASSFGTYTEASF
TRBV12-3/TRBV12-4	TRBJ1-5	-	16	TRBD1	TGTGCCAGCAGTTACTCGACCCCAGGGGGCGGCCAGCCCCAGCATTTT	CASSYSTPGGGQPQHF
TRBV2	TRBJ1-5	many	13	-	TGTGCCAGCAGCTTTGACAGTGTGCAGCCCCAGCATTTT	CASSFDSVQPQHF
TRBV24-1	TRBJ1-2	-	15	TRBD1	TGTGCCACCAGTGATTTGCGGCAGGGGGTAGACGGCTACACCTTC	CATSDLRQGVDGYTF
TRBV20-1	TRBJ2-7	many	12	TRBD2	TGCAGTGCTCTCCTAGCGGGGCGCGAGCAGTACTTC	CSALLAGREQYF
TRBV20-1	TRBJ2-7	many	15	TRBD2	TGCAGTGCTAGGGGTCCGAGCGGGAGGCCCTACGAGCAGTACTTC	CSARGPSGRPYEQYF
TRBV19	TRBJ1-5	-	12	-	TGTGCCAGTAGTATAGTACAACAGCCCCAGCATTTT	CASSIVQQPQHF
TRBV5-1	TRBJ1-2	-	15	-	TGCGCCAGCAGCTTGGAGACAAGGGGATCCTATGGCTACACCTTC	CASSLETRGSYGYTF
TRBV6-1	TRBJ2-3	few	15	TRBD2	TGTGCCAGCAGCGAACTAGCGGGCGGCCCAGATACGCAGTATTTT	CASSELAGGPDTQYF
TRBV15	TRBJ1-2	-	12	TRBD1	TGTGCCACTCGACAGGGGGTCTATGGCTACACCTTC	CATRQGVYGYTF
TRBV24-1	TRBJ1-2	medium-sized	11	-	TGTGCCACCAGTGATCATTATGGCTACACCTTC	CATSDHYGYTF
TRBV7-9	TRBJ1-6	-	14	-	TGTGCCAGCAGCGTCTCCGGGGGCTATTCACCCCTCCACTTC	CASSVSGGYSPLHF
TRBV28	TRBJ1-6	-	15	TRBD1	TGTGCCAGCAGATATCCGGGACAGGGCAGTTCACCCCTCCACTTT	CASRYPGQGSSPLHF